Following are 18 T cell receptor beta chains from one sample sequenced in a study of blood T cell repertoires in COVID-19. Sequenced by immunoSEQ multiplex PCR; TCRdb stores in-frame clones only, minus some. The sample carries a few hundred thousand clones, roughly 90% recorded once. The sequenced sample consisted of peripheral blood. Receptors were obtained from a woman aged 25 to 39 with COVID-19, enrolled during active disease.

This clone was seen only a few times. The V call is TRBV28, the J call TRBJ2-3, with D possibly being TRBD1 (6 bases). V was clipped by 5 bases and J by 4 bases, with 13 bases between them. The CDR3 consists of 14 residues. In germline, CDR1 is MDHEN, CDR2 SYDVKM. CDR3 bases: TGTGCCAGCAGTCAACAACAGGGCTCAGATACGCAGTATTTT. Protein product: CASSQQQGSDTQYF.

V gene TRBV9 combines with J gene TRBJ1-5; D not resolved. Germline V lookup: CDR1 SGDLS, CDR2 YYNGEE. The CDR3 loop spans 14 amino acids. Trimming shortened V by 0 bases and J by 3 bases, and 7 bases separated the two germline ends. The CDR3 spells CASSVGPSNQPQHF. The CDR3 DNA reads TGTGCCAGCAGCGTAGGGCCCTCCAATCAGCCCCAGCATTTT.

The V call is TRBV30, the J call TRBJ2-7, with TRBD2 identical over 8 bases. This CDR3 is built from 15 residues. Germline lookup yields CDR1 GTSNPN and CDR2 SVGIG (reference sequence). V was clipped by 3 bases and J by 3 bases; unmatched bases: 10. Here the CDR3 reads CAWRALGTSRYEQYF. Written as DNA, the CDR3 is TGTGCCTGGAGAGCACTCGGGACTAGTCGCTACGAGCAGTACTTC.

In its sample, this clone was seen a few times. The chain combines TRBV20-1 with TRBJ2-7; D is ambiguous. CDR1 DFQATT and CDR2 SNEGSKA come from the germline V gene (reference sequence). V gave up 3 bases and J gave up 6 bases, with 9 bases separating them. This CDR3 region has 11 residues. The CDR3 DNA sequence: TGCAGTGCTAGGGAGAGGCTCGAGCAGTACTTC. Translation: CSARERLEQYF.

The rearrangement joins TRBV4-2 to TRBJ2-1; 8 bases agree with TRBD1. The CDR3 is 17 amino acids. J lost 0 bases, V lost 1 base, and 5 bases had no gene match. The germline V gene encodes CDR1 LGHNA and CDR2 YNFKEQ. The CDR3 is CASSQAVGQGSYNEQFF. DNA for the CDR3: TGTGCCAGCAGCCAAGCCGTCGGACAGGGCTCCTACAATGAGCAGTTCTTC.

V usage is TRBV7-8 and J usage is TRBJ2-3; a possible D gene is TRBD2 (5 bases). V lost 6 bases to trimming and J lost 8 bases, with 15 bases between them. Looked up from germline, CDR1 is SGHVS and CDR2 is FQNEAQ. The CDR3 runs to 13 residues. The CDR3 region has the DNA TGTGCCAGCAGAAAGGATGGGAGACTTACGCAGTATTTT. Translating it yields CASRKDGRLTQYF.

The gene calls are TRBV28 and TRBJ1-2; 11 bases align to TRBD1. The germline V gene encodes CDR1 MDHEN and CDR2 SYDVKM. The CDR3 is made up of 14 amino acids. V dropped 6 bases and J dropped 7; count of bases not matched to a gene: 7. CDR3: CASRPGQGDGGYTF. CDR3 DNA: TGTGCCAGCAGGCCGGGACAGGGGGACGGTGGCTACACCTTC.

In DNA form, the CDR3 reads TGTGCCAGCAGCCTCGGGACAGCTAGCAATCAGCCCCAGCATTTT. It translates to CASSLGTASNQPQHF. V gene TRBV5-5 combines with J gene TRBJ1-5; 7 bases map to TRBD1. In germline, CDR1 is SGHKS, CDR2 YYEKEE (reference sequence). The J segment lost 0 bases and the V segment lost 4 bases, leaving 4 bases of the junction unmatched. This CDR3 spans 15 amino acids.

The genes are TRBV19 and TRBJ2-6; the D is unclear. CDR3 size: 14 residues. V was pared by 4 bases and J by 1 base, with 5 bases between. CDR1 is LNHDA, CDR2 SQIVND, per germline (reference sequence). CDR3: CASSTTSGANVLTF. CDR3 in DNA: TGTGCCAGTAGTACCACTTCTGGGGCCAACGTCCTGACTTTC.

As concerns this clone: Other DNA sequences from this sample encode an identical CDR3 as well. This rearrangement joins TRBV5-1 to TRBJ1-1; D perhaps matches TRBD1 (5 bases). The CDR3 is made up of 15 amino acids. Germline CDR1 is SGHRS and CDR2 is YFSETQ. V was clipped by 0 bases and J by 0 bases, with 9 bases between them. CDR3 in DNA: TGCGCCAGCAGCTTGGCCGCAGGGATGAACACTGAAGCTTTCTTT. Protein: CASSLAAGMNTEAFF. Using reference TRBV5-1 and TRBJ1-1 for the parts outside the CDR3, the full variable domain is KAGVTQTPRYLIKTRGQQVTLSCSPISGHRSVSWYQQTPGQGLQFLFEYFSETQRNKGNFPGRFSGRQFSNSRSEMNVSTLELGDSALYLCASSLAAGMNTEAFFGQGTRLTVV.

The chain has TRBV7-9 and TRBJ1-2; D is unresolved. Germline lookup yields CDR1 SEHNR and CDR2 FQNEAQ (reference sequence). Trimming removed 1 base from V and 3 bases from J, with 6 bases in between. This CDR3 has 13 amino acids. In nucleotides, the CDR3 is TGTGCCAGCAGCTTAGGCTCAGACTATGGCTACACCTTC. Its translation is CASSLGSDYGYTF.

The CDR3: CASSEAAFWNEQFF. CDR3 in DNA: TGTGCCAGCAGTGAAGCCGCGTTTTGGAATGAGCAGTTCTTC. This chain joins TRBV6-1 and TRBJ2-1; D unresolved. Germline V lookup: CDR1 MNHNS, CDR2 SASEGT. This CDR3 region has 14 residues. Trimming took 0 bases from V and 7 from J, leaving 10 bases between them.

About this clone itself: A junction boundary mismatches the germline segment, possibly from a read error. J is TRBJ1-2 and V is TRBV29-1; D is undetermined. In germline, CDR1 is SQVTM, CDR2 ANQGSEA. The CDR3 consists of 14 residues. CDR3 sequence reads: CSIEAPLLYYGYTF. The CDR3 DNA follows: TGCAGCATTGAGGCTCCTCTTCTCTACTATGGCTACACCTTC.

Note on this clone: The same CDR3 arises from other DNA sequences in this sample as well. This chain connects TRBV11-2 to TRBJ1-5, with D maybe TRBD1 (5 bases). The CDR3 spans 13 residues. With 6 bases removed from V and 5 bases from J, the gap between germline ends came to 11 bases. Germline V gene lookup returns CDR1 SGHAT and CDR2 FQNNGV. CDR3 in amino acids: CASSQGTDQPQHF. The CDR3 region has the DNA TGTGCCAGCAGTCAGGGAACTGATCAGCCCCAGCATTTT.

The DNA for the CDR3 is TGTGCCAGCAGACCTCCACTGAGCGCTGAAGCTTTCTTT. Amino acid sequence: CASRPPLSAEAFF. The gene calls are TRBV28 and TRBJ1-1, with no clear D. The CDR3 has 13 residues. V lost 6 bases, J lost 6 bases, and 14 bases lay in between. Germline V gene lookup returns CDR1 MDHEN and CDR2 SYDVKM.

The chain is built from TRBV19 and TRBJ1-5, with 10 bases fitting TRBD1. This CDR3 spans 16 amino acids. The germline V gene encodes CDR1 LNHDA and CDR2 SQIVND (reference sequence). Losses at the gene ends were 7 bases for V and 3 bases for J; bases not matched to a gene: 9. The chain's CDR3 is CASNPPGQGNNQPQHF. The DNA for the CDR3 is TGTGCCAGTAACCCCCCGGGACAGGGGAACAATCAGCCCCAGCATTTT.

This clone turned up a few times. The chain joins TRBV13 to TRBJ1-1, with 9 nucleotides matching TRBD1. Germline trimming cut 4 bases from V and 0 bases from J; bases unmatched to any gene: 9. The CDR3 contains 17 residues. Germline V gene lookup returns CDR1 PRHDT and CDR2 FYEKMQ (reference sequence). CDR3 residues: CASSSVGDRGLNTEAFF. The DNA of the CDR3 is TGTGCCAGCAGCTCCGTAGGAGACAGGGGGTTGAACACTGAAGCTTTCTTT.

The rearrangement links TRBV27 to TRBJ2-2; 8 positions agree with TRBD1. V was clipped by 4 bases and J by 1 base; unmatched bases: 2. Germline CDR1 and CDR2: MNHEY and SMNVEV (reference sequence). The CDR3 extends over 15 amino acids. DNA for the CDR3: TGTGCCAGCAGTTGGACAGGGTTGAACACCGGGGAGCTGTTTTTT. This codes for CASSWTGLNTGELFF.